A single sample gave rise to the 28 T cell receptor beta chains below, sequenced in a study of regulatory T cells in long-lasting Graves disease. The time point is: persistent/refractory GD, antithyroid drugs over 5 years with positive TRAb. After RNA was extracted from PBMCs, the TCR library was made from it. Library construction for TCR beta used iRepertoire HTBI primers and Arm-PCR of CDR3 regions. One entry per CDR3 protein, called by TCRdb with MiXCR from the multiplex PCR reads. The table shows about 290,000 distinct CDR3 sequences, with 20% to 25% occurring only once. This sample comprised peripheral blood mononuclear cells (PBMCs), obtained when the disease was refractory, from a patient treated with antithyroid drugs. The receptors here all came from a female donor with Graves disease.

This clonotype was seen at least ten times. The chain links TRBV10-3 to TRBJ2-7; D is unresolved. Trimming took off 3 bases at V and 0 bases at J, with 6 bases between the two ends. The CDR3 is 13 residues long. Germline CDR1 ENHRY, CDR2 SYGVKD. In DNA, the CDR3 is TGTGCCATCAGTGACTCCAACTCCTACGAGCAGTACTTC. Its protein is CAISDSNSYEQYF.

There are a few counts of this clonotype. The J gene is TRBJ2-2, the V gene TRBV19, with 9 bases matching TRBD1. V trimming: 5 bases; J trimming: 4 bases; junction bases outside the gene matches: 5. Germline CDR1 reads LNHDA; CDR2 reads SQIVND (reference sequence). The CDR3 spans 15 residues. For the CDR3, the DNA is TGTGCCAGTAGTCCCGGGACAGGGAGCACCGGGGAGCTGTTTTTT. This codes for CASSPGTGSTGELFF.

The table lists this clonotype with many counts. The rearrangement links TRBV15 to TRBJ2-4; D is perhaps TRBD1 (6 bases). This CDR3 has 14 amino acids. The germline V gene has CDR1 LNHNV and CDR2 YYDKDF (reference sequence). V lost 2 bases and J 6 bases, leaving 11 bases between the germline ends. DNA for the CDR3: TGTGCCACCAGCAGACTACGGACAGTAAACATTCAGTACTTC. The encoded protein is CATSRLRTVNIQYF. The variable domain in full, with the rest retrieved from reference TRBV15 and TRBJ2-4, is DAMVIQNPRYQVTQFGKPVTLSCSQTLNHNVMYWYQQKSSQAPKLLFHYYDKDFNNEADTPDNFQSRRPNTSFCFLDIRSPGLGDTAMYLCATSRLRTVNIQYFGAGTRLSVL.

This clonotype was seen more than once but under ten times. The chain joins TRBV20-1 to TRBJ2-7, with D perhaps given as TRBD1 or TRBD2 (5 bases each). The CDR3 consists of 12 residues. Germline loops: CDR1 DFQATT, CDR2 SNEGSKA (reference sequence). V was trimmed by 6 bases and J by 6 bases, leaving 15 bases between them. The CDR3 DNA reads TGCAGTGCAAGGGGCGGGTTGGGCGAGCAGTACTTC. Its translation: CSARGGLGEQYF.

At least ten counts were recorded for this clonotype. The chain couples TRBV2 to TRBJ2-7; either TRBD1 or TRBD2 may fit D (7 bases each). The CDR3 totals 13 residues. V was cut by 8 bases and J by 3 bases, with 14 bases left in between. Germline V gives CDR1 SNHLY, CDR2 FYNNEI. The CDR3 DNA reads TGTGCCAGCGGAGCGGGACAGCACTACGAGCAGTACTTC. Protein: CASGAGQHYEQYF.

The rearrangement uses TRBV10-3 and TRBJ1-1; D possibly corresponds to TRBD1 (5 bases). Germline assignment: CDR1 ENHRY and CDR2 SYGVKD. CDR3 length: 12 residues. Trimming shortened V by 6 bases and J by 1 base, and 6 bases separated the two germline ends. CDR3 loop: CAIRQGNTEAFF. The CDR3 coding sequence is TGTGCCATCAGGCAGGGGAACACTGAAGCTTTCTTT.

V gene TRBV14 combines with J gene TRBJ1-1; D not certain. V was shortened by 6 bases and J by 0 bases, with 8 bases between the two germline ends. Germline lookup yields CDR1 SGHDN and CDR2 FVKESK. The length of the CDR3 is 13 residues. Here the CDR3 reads CASSQSLNTEAFF. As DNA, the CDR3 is TGTGCCAGCAGTCAGAGCTTGAACACTGAAGCTTTCTTT.

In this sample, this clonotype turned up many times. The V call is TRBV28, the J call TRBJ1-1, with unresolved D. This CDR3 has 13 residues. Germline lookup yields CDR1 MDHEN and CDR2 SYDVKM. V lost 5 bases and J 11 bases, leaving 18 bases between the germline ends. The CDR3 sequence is CASSAPAGIMAFF. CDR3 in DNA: TGTGCCAGCAGTGCCCCCGCCGGCATTATGGCTTTCTTT.

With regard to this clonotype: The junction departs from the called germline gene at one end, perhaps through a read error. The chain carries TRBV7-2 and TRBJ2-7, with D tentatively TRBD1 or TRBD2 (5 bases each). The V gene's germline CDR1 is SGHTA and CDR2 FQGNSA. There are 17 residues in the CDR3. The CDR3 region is CASSQERIGTVPYEQYF. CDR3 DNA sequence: TGCGCCAGCAGCCAAGAGAGAATAGGGACGGTACCCTACGAGCAGTACTTC.

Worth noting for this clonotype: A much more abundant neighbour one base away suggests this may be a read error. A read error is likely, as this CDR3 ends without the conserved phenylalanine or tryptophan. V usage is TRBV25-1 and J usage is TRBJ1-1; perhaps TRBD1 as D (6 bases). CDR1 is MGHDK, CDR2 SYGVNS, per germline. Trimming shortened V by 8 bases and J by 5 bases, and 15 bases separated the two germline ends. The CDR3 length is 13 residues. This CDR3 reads CASGGAGWTEAFS. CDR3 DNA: TGTGCCAGCGGGGGGGCAGGGTGGACTGAAGCTTTCTCT.

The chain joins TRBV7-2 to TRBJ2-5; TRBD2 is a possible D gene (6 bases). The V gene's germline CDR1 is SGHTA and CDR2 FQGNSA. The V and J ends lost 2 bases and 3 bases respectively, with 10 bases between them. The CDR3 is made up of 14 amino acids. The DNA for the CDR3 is TGTGCCAGCAGCTTATTTCCGGGGGAAGAGACCCAGTACTTC. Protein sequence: CASSLFPGEETQYF.

CDR3 bases: TGCGCCAGCAGCCAAGCCGACGGGACTTTCTACGAGCAGTACTTC. Its translation is CASSQADGTFYEQYF. The chain employs TRBV4-1 and TRBJ2-7, with a tentative D call TRBD2 (6 bases). The CDR3 extends over 15 amino acids. Germline CDR1 is MGHRA and CDR2 is YSYEKL. The V and J ends lost 1 base and 3 bases respectively, with 13 bases between them.

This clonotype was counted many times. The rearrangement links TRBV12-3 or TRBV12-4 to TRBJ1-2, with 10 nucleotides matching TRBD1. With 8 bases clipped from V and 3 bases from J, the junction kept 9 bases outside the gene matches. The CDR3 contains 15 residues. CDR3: CASGRTGGDDYGYTF. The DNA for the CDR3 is TGTGCCAGCGGAAGGACAGGGGGAGACGACTATGGCTACACCTTC.

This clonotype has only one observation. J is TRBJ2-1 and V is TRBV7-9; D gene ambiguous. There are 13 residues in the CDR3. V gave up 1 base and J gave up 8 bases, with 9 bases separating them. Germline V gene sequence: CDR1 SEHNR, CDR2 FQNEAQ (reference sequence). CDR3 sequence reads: CASSLVRKDEQFF. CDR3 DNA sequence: TGTGCCAGCAGCTTAGTCCGAAAGGATGAGCAGTTCTTC.

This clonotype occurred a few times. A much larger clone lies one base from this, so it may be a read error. The CDR3 nucleotides read TGTGCCAGCAGTTACTTCTACGAGCAGTACTTC. It is translated as CASSYFYEQYF. V is TRBV6-2 or TRBV6-3 and J is TRBJ2-7; the D is unclear. Germline-derived CDR1 and CDR2 are MNHEY and SVGEGT. The CDR3 has 11 residues. With 1 base removed from V and 3 bases from J, the gap between germline ends came to 1 base.

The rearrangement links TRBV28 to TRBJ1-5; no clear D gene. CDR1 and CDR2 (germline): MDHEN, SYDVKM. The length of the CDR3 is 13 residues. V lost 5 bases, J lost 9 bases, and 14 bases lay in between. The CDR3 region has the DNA TGTGCCAGCAGTACAGATCCGTCGAGGCCCCAGCATTTT. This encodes CASSTDPSRPQHF.

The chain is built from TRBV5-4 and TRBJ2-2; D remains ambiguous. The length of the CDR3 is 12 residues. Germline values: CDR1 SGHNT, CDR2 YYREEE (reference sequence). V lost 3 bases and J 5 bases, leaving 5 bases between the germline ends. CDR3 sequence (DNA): TGTGCCAGCAGCTCGATAACCGGGGAGCTGTTTTTT. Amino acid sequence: CASSSITGELFF. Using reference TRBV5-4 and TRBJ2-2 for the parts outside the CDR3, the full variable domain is ETGVTQSPTHLIKTRGQQVTLRCSSQSGHNTVSWYQQALGQGPQFIFQYYREEENGRGNFPPRFSGLQFPNYSSELNVNALELDDSALYLCASSSITGELFFGEGSRLTVL.

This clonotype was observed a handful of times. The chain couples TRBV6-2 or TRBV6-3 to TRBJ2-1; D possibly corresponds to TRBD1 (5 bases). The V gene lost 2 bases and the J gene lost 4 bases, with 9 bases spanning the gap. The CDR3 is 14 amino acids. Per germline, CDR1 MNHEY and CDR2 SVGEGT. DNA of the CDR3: TGTGCCAGCAGTTACACGGACATATACAATGAGCAGTTCTTC. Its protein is CASSYTDIYNEQFF.

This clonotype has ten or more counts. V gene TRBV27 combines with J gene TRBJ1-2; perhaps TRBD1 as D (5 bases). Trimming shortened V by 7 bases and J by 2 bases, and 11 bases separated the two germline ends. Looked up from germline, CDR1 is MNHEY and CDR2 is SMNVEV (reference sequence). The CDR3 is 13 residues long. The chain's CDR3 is CASNPTGNYGYTF. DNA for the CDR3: TGTGCCAGCAACCCTACAGGAAACTATGGCTACACCTTC.

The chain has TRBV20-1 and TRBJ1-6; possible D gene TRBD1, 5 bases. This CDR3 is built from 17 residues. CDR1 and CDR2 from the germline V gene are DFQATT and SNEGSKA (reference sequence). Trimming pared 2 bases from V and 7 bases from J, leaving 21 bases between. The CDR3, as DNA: TGCAGTGCTAGATCCTTTAAGTCTGGGGCGGTAAATTCACCCCTCCACTTT. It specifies CSARSFKSGAVNSPLHF.

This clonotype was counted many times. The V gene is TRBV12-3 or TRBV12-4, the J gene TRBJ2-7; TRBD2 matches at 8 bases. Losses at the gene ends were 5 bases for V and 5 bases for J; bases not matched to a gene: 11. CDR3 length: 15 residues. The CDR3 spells CASSPAGGLLDEQYF. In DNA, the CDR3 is TGTGCCAGCAGTCCGGCGGGAGGCCTCCTAGACGAGCAGTACTTC.

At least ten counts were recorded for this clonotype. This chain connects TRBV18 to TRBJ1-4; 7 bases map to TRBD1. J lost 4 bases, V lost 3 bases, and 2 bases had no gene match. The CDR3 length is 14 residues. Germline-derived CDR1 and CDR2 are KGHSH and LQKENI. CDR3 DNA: TGTGCCAGCTCACCCGCAGGGGGTAATGAAAAACTGTTTTTT. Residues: CASSPAGGNEKLFF.

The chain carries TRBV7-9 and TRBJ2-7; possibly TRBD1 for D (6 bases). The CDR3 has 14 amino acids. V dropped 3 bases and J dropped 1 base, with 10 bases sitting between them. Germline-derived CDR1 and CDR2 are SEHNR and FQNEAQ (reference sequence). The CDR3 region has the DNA TGTGCCAGCAGCTTGACGGACAGTTCCTACGAGCAGTACTTC. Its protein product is CASSLTDSSYEQYF.

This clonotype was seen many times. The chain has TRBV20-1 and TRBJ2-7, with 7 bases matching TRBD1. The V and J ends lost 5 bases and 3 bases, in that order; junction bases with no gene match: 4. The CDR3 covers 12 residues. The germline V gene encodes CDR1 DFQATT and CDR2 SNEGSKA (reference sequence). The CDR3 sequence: CSAPWTGYEQYF. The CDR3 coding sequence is TGCAGTGCTCCCTGGACAGGCTACGAGCAGTACTTC.

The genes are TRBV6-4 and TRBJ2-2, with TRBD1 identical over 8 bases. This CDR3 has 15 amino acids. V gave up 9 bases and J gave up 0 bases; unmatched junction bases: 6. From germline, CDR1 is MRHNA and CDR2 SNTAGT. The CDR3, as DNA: TGTGCCAGGACCAAACAGGGGGCGAACACCGGGGAGCTGTTTTTT. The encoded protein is CARTKQGANTGELFF.

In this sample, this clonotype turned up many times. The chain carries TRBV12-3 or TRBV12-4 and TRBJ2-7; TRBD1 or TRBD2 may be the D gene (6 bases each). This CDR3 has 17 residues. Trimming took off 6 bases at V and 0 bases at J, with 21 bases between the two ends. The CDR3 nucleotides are TGTGCCAGCAGCCCTTTCGGGGGCAATACGGTCTCCTACGAGCAGTACTTC. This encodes CASSPFGGNTVSYEQYF.

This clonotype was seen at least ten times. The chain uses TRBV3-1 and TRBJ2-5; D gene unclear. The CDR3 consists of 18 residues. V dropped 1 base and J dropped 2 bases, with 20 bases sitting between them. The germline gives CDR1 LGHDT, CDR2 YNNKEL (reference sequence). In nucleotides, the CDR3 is TGTGCCAGCAGCCAAGTCGCCCCCTATGATCGTCGTCAAGAGACCCAGTACTTC. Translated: CASSQVAPYDRRQETQYF.

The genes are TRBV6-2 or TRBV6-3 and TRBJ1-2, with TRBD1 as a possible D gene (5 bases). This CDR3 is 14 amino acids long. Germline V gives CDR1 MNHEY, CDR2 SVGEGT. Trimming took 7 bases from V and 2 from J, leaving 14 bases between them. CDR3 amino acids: CASTTDRDNYGYTF. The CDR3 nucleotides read TGTGCCAGCACTACCGACCGGGACAACTATGGCTACACCTTC.